Listed here are 10 T cell receptor beta chains from one sample, sequenced in a study of cytomegalovirus exposure and HLA in healthy donors. It was with 60 Vbeta and 13 Jbeta primers that the PCR ran. Some clones are missing from TCRdb's copy, which holds only in-frame ones; the method was immunoSEQ multiplex PCR. The sample has approximately 79,000 clones; 65% to 85% are singletons. The sequenced sample was PBMCs. These receptors all come from a woman in her thirties or forties in good health and CMV-seropositive.

The sample holds a few counts of this clone. The genes are TRBV6-6 and TRBJ2-3, with D possibly being TRBD1 (6 bases). Germline assignment: CDR1 MNHNY and CDR2 SVGAGI (reference sequence). V lost 0 bases to trimming and J lost 5 bases, with 12 bases between them. The CDR3 loop spans 15 amino acids. CDR3: CASSYSNRAGDTQYF. CDR3 nucleotide sequence: TGTGCCAGCAGTTACTCGAACAGGGCAGGAGATACGCAGTATTTT.

V and J are TRBV15 and TRBJ2-2; 9 bases fit TRBD2. Germline trimming cut 8 bases from V and 5 bases from J; bases unmatched to any gene: 15. Per the germline V gene, CDR1 is LNHNV and CDR2 is YYDKDF (reference sequence). This CDR3 is built from 17 residues. The CDR3 reads CATPRSPGLAGTGELFF. The CDR3 nucleotides are TGTGCCACCCCACGTTCCCCGGGACTAGCAGGGACCGGGGAGCTGTTTTTT.

This rearrangement joins TRBV6-1 to TRBJ1-5, with a possible D match to TRBD1 (5 bases). Germline CDR1 and CDR2: MNHNS and SASEGT. The CDR3 loop spans 17 amino acids. Trimming took 2 bases from V and 4 from J, leaving 18 bases between them. CDR3 DNA sequence: TGTGCCAGCAGTGAATCCCCACCAGGGTGGGGAAATCAGCCCCAGCATTTT. This sequence encodes CASSESPPGWGNQPQHF.

This clone was observed a single time. The gene calls are TRBV5-1 and TRBJ2-1; TRBD2 aligns across 13 bases. Looked up from germline, CDR1 is SGHRS and CDR2 is YFSETQ. The length of the CDR3 is 17 residues. V trimming: 3 bases; J trimming: 6 bases; junction bases outside the gene matches: 9. The CDR3, as DNA: TGCGCCAGCAGCTCCGGACTAGCGGGGGTCGAGGTCAATGAGCAGTTCTTC. This encodes CASSSGLAGVEVNEQFF.

V is TRBV29-1 and J is TRBJ2-7, with D possibly TRBD2 on 7 matching bases. The CDR3 spans 13 residues. V lost 6 bases and J lost 5, with 17 bases in between. Per the germline V gene, CDR1 is SQVTM and CDR2 is ANQGSEA. As DNA, the CDR3 is TGCAGCGTGCGGGGGCAGGGCGCCGACGAGCAGTACTTC. Its protein product is CSVRGQGADEQYF.

The rearrangement uses TRBV5-4 and TRBJ1-4, with 7 bases aligning to TRBD1. The CDR3 is 16 residues long. V lost 4 bases and J lost 7; bases outside the gene matches: 13. The germline V gene encodes CDR1 SGHNT and CDR2 YYREEE (reference sequence). CDR3 sequence: CASSLGGDSLTEKLFF. In nucleotides, the CDR3 is TGTGCCAGCAGCCTCGGGGGGGACAGTTTGACTGAAAAACTGTTTTTT. Together with reference TRBV5-4 and TRBJ1-4, the CDR3 gives the full variable domain: ETGVTQSPTHLIKTRGQQVTLRCSSQSGHNTVSWYQQALGQGPQFIFQYYREEENGRGNFPPRFSGLQFPNYSSELNVNALELDDSALYLCASSLGGDSLTEKLFFGSGTQLSVL.

The rearrangement links TRBV11-2 to TRBJ1-6; a weak D match, TRBD1 (6 bases). Trimming removed 5 bases at V and 8 bases at J, with 13 bases between. CDR3 length: 14 amino acids. Germline V gene lookup returns CDR1 SGHAT and CDR2 FQNNGV. The CDR3 DNA is TGTGCCAGCAGCAACAGGGTCGGGGATTCACCCCTCCACTTT. Translating it yields CASSNRVGDSPLHF.

This chain connects TRBV7-9 to TRBJ1-6; D remains ambiguous. V lost 5 bases and J lost 6, with 11 bases in between. CDR3 size: 14 residues. The germline V gene has CDR1 SEHNR and CDR2 FQNEAQ (reference sequence). The CDR3 DNA reads TGTGCCAGCAGCCCCATGGCGGTTAATTCACCCCTCCACTTT. Its protein product is CASSPMAVNSPLHF.

The chain employs TRBV5-6 and TRBJ2-3; no clear D. CDR1 and CDR2 from the germline V gene are SGHDT and YYEEEE. The CDR3 spans 16 residues. Trimming left V 2 bases short and J 0 bases short, with 13 bases between. The CDR3 loop is CASSFGAFFSTDTQYF. The CDR3 coding sequence is TGTGCCAGCAGCTTTGGAGCCTTCTTTAGCACAGATACGCAGTATTTT. Drawing the rest from reference TRBV5-6 and TRBJ2-3, the complete variable domain is DAGVTQSPTHLIKTRGQQVTLRCSPKSGHDTVSWYQQALGQGPQFIFQYYEEEERQRGNFPDRFSGHQFPNYSSELNVNALLLGDSALYLCASSFGAFFSTDTQYFGPGTRLTVL.

V usage is TRBV2 and J usage is TRBJ1-1; D may be TRBD1 (5 bases). Trimming removed 7 bases at V and 1 base at J, with 16 bases between. The CDR3 contains 15 residues. In germline, CDR1 is SNHLY, CDR2 FYNNEI. CDR3 sequence reads: CASNPDHGQNTEAFF. The CDR3 DNA is TGTGCCAGCAACCCAGACCACGGACAGAACACTGAAGCTTTCTTT.